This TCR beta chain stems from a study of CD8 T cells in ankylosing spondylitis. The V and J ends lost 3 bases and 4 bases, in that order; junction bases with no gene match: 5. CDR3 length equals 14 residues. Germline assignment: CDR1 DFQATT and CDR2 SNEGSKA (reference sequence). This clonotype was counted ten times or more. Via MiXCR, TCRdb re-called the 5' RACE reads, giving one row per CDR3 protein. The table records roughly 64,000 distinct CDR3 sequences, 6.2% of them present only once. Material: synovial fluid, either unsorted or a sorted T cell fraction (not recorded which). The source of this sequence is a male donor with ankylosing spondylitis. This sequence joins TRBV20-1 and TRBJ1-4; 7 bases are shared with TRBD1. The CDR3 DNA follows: TGCAGTGCTAGGGGGGACAGAAGTAATGAAAAACTGTTTTTT. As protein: CSARGDRSNEKLFF.